This TCR beta chain was sequenced during a study of blood T cell repertoires in COVID-19 (dated by TCRdb to 2020 to 2022). A note on the overall study: The collaborator samples originated in the United States, Italy and Spain and spanned the acute and convalescent phases of COVID-19. Samples were obtained from the ongoing ImmuneRACE study (first 160 participants) and from some 1,200 subjects provided by 6 global collaborators. Sample metadata almost always included a de-identified subject ID, COVID-19 status, age in years and sex. The repertoires were made available in a free public database intended to serve as a resource for research on the immune response to SARS-CoV-2. The prospective study material was composed of cDNA or gDNA derived from T cells, B-cell-depleted T cells, or PBMCs. Where available, HLA class I and class II types were obtained from metadata supplied by the sample provider rather than from assay-based typing. Subjects who had been exposed to COVID-19, were actively infected with it, or had recovered from it provided the deeply sampled blood TCRbeta repertoires that made up the dataset.

The immunoSEQ Assay, a bias-controlled multiplex PCR, was used to amplify TCRbeta CDR3 regions from genomic DNA. Processing in the source paper ran as follows. The number of nucleated cells in each sample was estimated from the amplification of reference gene primers within the assay. To quantify the absolute abundance of each unique TCRbeta CDR3 rearrangement, sequence reads were collapsed and filtered. For each sample, productive Simpson clonality was calculated as the square root of Simpson's diversity index across productive rearrangements. This is the immuneACCESS table as TCRdb keeps it, with only in-frame sequences that have V and J called. A part of the clones is gone; compared with another copy, unresolved V genes explain less than half, and the rest is unexplained. V and J calls and clone size are copied from that table; D and trimming were computed from the DNA. This sample comprises nearly 250,000 clones, 70% to 90% of them detected only once. Around 0.8% of the sample lies in the top ten.

As for this clone: What antigen it recognizes has not been identified. Base-call qualities are not available, and no considerably larger clone is one nucleotide away.

Participants in the prospective study were aged about 18 to 95 years, lived in 20 to 30 United States geographic areas, and enrolled through a virtual design. In the prospective study, cohorts were assigned on the basis of participant-reported clinical history obtained from a screening survey and a study questionnaire. A participant counted as exposed if, within 2 weeks of entering the study, that participant had been in contact with someone who had a PCR-confirmed or clinician-diagnosed COVID-19 case. Each participant in the prospective study had whole blood, serum and a nasopharyngeal or oropharyngeal swab collected by mobile phlebotomists. Over an approximately 2-month period, participants in the prospective study had the option of providing additional blood draws and questionnaires. Before DNA extraction, prospective study blood samples were shipped either frozen or at room temperature. The investigation overall reported the following: Clinical and demographic metadata were provided uncurated, with the amount varying by source and participant.

The CDR3 contains 17 residues, cysteine and phenylalanine counted. The CDR3 DNA has 51 bases and is translated from base 1. V gives up 1 base and J gives up 0 bases, and the segment between their germline ends measures 13 bases. CDR1 and CDR2 were assigned from the germline V gene as SGHRS and YFSETQ. This clonotype was sampled from a man aged 45-65 years who had been exposed to COVID-19. The sequenced sample was PBMCs or T cells enriched from blood (not recorded which). The sequence joins TRBV5-1 to TRBJ2-2, with the D gene call left open. The DNA is as follows: TGCGCCAGCAGCTTGAGATCCAGGAACGCGAACACCGGGGAGCTGTTTTTT. This translates into CASSLRSRNANTGELFF.